What follows are 25 T cell receptor beta chains derived from one specimen sequenced in a study of a mutant IDH1 vaccine in newly diagnosed glioma. This table comes from immunoSEQ multiplex PCR, and its TCRdb copy is limited to in-frame clones, with some not included. The sample lists tens of thousands of clones; about 81% were seen once. Sample time point: week 47, end of study. Vaccination comprised doses that each held 300 ug of mutant IDH1 20-mer peptide, plus topical imiquimod. These TCRs are of unknown antigen specificity. The specimen was PBMCs, collected from a glioma patient whose treatment included an IDH1 peptide vaccine. The receptors derive from a man aged 40-50 years with glioma.

The chain carries TRBV19 and TRBJ2-5, with D hard to call. This CDR3 has 15 amino acids. V lost 7 bases, J lost 1 base, and 16 bases lay in between. Germline-derived CDR1 and CDR2 are LNHDA and SQIVND (reference sequence). DNA for the CDR3: TGTGCCAGTAAACGTGGCCTACAAATCCAAGAGACCCAGTACTTC. Protein product: CASKRGLQIQETQYF.

The chain recombines TRBV15 with TRBJ1-4; D possibly corresponds to TRBD1 (5 bases). Trimming took off 4 bases at V and 6 bases at J, with 30 bases between the two ends. The CDR3 spans 20 residues. CDR1 LNHNV and CDR2 YYDKDF come from the germline V gene (reference sequence). The CDR3 DNA sequence: TGTGCCACCAGCAAGTTTCGCGGGACTGGGGACTTAGGACGCGATGAAAAACTGTTTTTT. This encodes CATSKFRGTGDLGRDEKLFF.

This chain joins TRBV7-8 and TRBJ2-1; 12 bases are a match to TRBD2. CDR1 and CDR2 from the germline V gene are SGHVS and FQNEAQ. CDR3 length: 18 residues. Losses at the gene ends were 2 bases for V and 8 bases for J; bases not matched to a gene: 13. CDR3: CASSLPRTSGKEVYEQFF. DNA for the CDR3: TGTGCCAGCAGCTTACCCCGGACTAGCGGGAAGGAAGTCTATGAGCAGTTCTTC.

The rearrangement links TRBV4-3 to TRBJ2-1; 8 bases are shared with TRBD2. CDR3 length: 19 amino acids. CDR1 and CDR2 (germline): LGHNA, YSLEER. The V and J ends lost 3 bases and 0 bases, in that order; junction bases with no gene match: 13. The DNA of the CDR3 is TGCGCCAGCAGCCAGGCCCAGGGCGGGGGGTTGAGCTCCTACAATGAGCAGTTCTTC. Its protein product is CASSQAQGGGLSSYNEQFF.

V is TRBV15 and J is TRBJ1-5; 7 bases are a match to TRBD1. J was trimmed by 2 bases and V by 4 bases; bases with no gene match: 11. Germline CDR1 is LNHNV and CDR2 is YYDKDF (reference sequence). CDR3 length equals 17 residues. As DNA, the CDR3 is TGTGCCACCAGCAACAGAATAGGGGGCGGAGGCAATCAGCCCCAGCATTTT. This gives the protein CATSNRIGGGGNQPQHF.

The chain is built from TRBV6-5 and TRBJ2-1; D remains unclear. V lost 4 bases and J 2 bases, leaving 12 bases between the germline ends. This CDR3 is 15 amino acids long. Germline V gene lookup returns CDR1 MNHEY and CDR2 SVGAGI. For the CDR3, the DNA is TGTGCCAGCAGTTTTGGAGTCATGGCCTACAATGAGCAGTTCTTC. This codes for CASSFGVMAYNEQFF.

The chain is built from TRBV19 and TRBJ2-7; possibly TRBD2 for D (5 bases). The germline V and J ends were trimmed by 10 bases and 4 bases, with 11 bases remaining between them. Germline CDR1 is LNHDA and CDR2 is SQIVND (reference sequence). The CDR3 has 11 amino acids. CDR3 protein: CATRGGYEQYF. The CDR3 nucleotides are TGTGCCACCCGTGGAGGATACGAGCAGTACTTC.

This clone showed up just a few times. The chain couples TRBV6-1 to TRBJ1-5; tentative D call: TRBD1 (6 bases). Germline loops: CDR1 MNHNS, CDR2 SASEGT. V lost 5 bases and J 0 bases, leaving 11 bases between the germline ends. The CDR3 is made up of 15 amino acids. The CDR3 here is CASSRAGDSNQPQHF. In nucleotides, the CDR3 is TGTGCCAGCAGTAGGGCAGGGGATAGCAATCAGCCCCAGCATTTT.

This chain joins TRBV4-2 and TRBJ2-3, with TRBD2 matching over 8 bases. Trimming removed 3 bases from V and 2 bases from J; junction bases left unmatched: 19. CDR3 length: 20 amino acids. Germline V lookup: CDR1 LGHNA, CDR2 YNFKEQ. The CDR3 reads CASSQEKGSGGLITTDTQYF. DNA for the CDR3: TGTGCCAGCAGCCAGGAAAAAGGGAGCGGGGGTTTGATTACCACAGATACGCAGTATTTT.

The chain employs TRBV5-4 and TRBJ1-6; D is unresolved. With 0 bases removed from V and 6 bases from J, the gap between germline ends came to 7 bases. The length of the CDR3 is 14 residues. Germline V gives CDR1 SGHNT, CDR2 YYREEE (reference sequence). The CDR3 region has the DNA TGTGCCAGCAGCTTGGACGAATCTAATTCACCCCTCCACTTT. This codes for CASSLDESNSPLHF.

V gene TRBV11-2 combines with J gene TRBJ2-1; no clear D gene. V dropped 0 bases and J dropped 12 bases, with 9 bases sitting between them. The CDR3 is 12 amino acids. In germline, CDR1 is SGHAT, CDR2 FQNNGV. In DNA, the CDR3 is TGTGCCAGCAGCTTAGAATTTACTGGGCAGTTCTTC. Its protein product is CASSLEFTGQFF.

The chain recombines TRBV7-2 with TRBJ2-1, with 14 bases that match TRBD2. CDR1 is SGHTA and CDR2 is FQGNSA in the germline V gene. Germline trimming cut 5 bases from V and 2 bases from J; bases unmatched to any gene: 8. The CDR3 sequence is 18 residues long. This CDR3 is CASSTRLAGGSPYNEQFF. In nucleotides, the CDR3 is TGTGCCAGCAGCACCCGACTAGCGGGAGGGTCCCCCTACAATGAGCAGTTCTTC.

The chain has TRBV11-2 and TRBJ1-1; 7 nucleotides align to TRBD1. The J segment lost 1 base and the V segment lost 1 base, leaving 6 bases of the junction unmatched. Germline V lookup: CDR1 SGHAT, CDR2 FQNNGV. The CDR3 length is 16 residues. The CDR3 DNA is TGTGCCAGCAGCTTAGGGGGGGGACAGTGGAACACTGAAGCTTTCTTT. Residues: CASSLGGGQWNTEAFF.

The chain is built from TRBV25-1 and TRBJ2-7; D perhaps matches TRBD1 (6 bases). This CDR3 spans 12 amino acids. The ends were cut back, 3 bases at V and 8 bases at J, with 11 bases in the middle. Germline CDR1 is MGHDK and CDR2 is SYGVNS. CDR3 amino acids: CASSEWTDKQYF. The CDR3 region has the DNA TGTGCCAGCAGTGAGTGGACAGATAAGCAGTACTTC.

V is TRBV10-3 and J is TRBJ2-1; no definite D call. V was pared by 6 bases and J by 4 bases, with 4 bases between. The germline V gene has CDR1 ENHRY and CDR2 SYGVKD. This CDR3 spans 11 amino acids. The DNA of the CDR3 is TGTGCCATCAGGCAGTACAATGAGCAGTTCTTC. The encoded protein is CAIRQYNEQFF.

CDR3 in DNA: TGTGCCAGCAGTTTGGTCGGCTTCTATGGCTACACCTTC. It codes for CASSLVGFYGYTF. The chain carries TRBV28 and TRBJ1-2, with D uncertain. The germline V gene has CDR1 MDHEN and CDR2 SYDVKM. This CDR3 has 13 amino acids. The germline V and J ends were trimmed by 3 bases and 4 bases, with 9 bases remaining between them.

This chain uses TRBV7-3 with TRBJ2-1; 7 bases match TRBD2. V gave up 5 bases and J gave up 7 bases; unmatched junction bases: 11. CDR1 is SGHTA and CDR2 is FQGTGA in the germline V gene. CDR3 length equals 15 residues. CDR3 bases: TGTGCCAGCAGCCCCGGCCCGGGGGAGGGGAATGAGCAGTTCTTC. It translates to CASSPGPGEGNEQFF.

The V and J genes are TRBV4-3 and TRBJ2-7, with a tentative D call TRBD1 (5 bases). Between the trimmed V and J ends, which lost 3 bases and 2 bases, there was a span of 11 bases. The germline V gene encodes CDR1 LGHNA and CDR2 YSLEER. The CDR3 totals 14 residues. The CDR3 loop reads CASSHGQGTYEQYF. CDR3 sequence (DNA): TGCGCCAGCAGCCATGGGCAGGGTACCTACGAGCAGTACTTC.

The chain carries TRBV7-2 and TRBJ2-3; a weak D match, TRBD2 (6 bases). There are 19 residues in the CDR3. V was cut by 7 bases and J by 2 bases, with 28 bases left in between. Germline CDR1 is SGHTA and CDR2 is FQGNSA. The CDR3 spells CASNGGRGSRGIHTDTQYF. CDR3 DNA sequence: TGTGCCAGCAACGGGGGACGGGGATCTAGAGGAATTCACACAGATACGCAGTATTTT.

The V and J genes are TRBV7-9 and TRBJ2-6, with TRBD1 matching 9 bases. Germline CDR1 SEHNR, CDR2 FQNEAQ (reference sequence). The length of the CDR3 is 16 residues. J was trimmed by 4 bases and V by 3 bases; bases with no gene match: 4. The CDR3 is CASSLHRGHGANVLTF. The DNA for the CDR3 is TGTGCCAGCAGCTTGCACAGGGGGCACGGGGCCAACGTCCTGACTTTC.

The J gene is TRBJ2-3, the V gene TRBV5-1; D not certain. The germline gives CDR1 SGHRS, CDR2 YFSETQ. CDR3 length: 15 residues. The V end was cut by 0 bases, the J end by 0 bases, with 8 bases between. Written as DNA, the CDR3 is TGCGCCAGCAGCTTGGAGGGTCGTAGCACAGATACGCAGTATTTT. This codes for CASSLEGRSTDTQYF.

This chain links TRBV6-1 with TRBJ1-2; no definite D call. Germline CDR1 is MNHNS and CDR2 is SASEGT. V dropped 6 bases and J dropped 5 bases, with 13 bases sitting between them. The CDR3 loop spans 13 amino acids. CDR3 bases: TGTGCCAGCAGCTTAGACGGATGGTATGGCTACACCTTC. Translating gives CASSLDGWYGYTF.

The chain links TRBV29-1 to TRBJ2-1, with D tentatively TRBD1 or TRBD2 (6 bases each). Germline CDR1 and CDR2: SQVTM and ANQGSEA. This CDR3 contains 16 residues. V gave up 2 bases and J gave up 2 bases, with 16 bases separating them. CDR3 DNA sequence: TGCAGCGTTGAACCCCCGAACAGGGAGGCCTACAATGAGCAGTTCTTC. The encoded protein is CSVEPPNREAYNEQFF.

This clone was observed a single time. The gene calls are TRBV4-3 and TRBJ1-4, with a tentative D call TRBD1 (5 bases). The CDR3 covers 14 residues. V was shortened by 0 bases and J by 8 bases, with 10 bases between the two germline ends. Germline V gene sequence: CDR1 LGHNA, CDR2 YSLEER. The CDR3 nucleotides are TGCGCCAGCAGCCAAGATGGGCAGGGCGAAAAACTGTTTTTT. It codes for CASSQDGQGEKLFF.

This chain connects TRBV5-4 to TRBJ2-3, with D maybe TRBD1 (6 bases). V lost 2 bases and J lost 0, with 13 bases in between. This CDR3 has 16 amino acids. Germline CDR1 and CDR2: SGHNT and YYREEE (reference sequence). The CDR3 bases are TGTGCCAGCAGCTTTGATACAGGGTTTAGCACAGATACGCAGTATTTT. Translating it yields CASSFDTGFSTDTQYF.